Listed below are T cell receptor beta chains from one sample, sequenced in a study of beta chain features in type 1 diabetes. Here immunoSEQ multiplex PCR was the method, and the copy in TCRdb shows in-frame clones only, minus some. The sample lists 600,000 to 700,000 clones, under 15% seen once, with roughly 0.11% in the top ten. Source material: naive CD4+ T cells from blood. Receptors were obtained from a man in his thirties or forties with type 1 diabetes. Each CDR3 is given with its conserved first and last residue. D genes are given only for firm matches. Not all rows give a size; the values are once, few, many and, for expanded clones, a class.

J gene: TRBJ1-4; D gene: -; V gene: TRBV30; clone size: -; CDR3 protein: CAWSAAGGGEKLFF; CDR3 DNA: TGTGCCTGGAGCGCCGCGGGGGGAGGAGAAAAACTGTTTTTT
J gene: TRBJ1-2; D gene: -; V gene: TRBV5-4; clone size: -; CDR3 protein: CASSLVGDDYGYTF; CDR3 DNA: TGTGCCAGCAGCTTGGTGGGGGACGACTATGGCTACACCTTC
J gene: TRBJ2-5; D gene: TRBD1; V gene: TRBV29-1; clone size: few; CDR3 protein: CSVDRTGQETQYF; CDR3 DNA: TGCAGCGTTGATAGGACAGGGCAAGAGACCCAGTACTTC
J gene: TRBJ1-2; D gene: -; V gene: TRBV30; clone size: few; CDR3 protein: CAWNPQQAGGYTF; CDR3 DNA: TGTGCCTGGAATCCCCAACAGGCGGGTGGCTACACCTTC
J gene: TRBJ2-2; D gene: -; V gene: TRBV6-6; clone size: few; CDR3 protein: CASSYTTGELFF; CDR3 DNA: TGTGCCTCCTCGTACACAACCGGGGAGCTGTTTTTT
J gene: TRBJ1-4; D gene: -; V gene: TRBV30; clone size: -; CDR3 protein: CAWSGLGEKLFF; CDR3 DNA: TGTGCCTGGAGTGGGTTGGGTGAAAAACTGTTTTTT
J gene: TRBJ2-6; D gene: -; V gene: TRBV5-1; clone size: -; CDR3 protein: CASSLVPISGANVLTF; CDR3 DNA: TGCGCCAGCAGCTTGGTGCCGATCTCTGGGGCCAACGTCCTGACTTTC
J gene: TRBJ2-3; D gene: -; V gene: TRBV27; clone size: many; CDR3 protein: CASSPRTTGDTQYF; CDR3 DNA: TGTGCCAGCAGTCCGAGGACCACTGGAGATACGCAGTATTTT
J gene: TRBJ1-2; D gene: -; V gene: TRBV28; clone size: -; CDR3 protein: CASSLDRRSYGYTF; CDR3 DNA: TGTGCCAGCAGTTTAGACAGGAGATCCTATGGCTACACCTTC
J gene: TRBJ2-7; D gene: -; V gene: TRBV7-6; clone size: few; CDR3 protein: CASSLGSVGYEQYF; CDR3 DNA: TGTGCCAGCAGCTTAGGATCCGTGGGGTACGAGCAGTACTTC
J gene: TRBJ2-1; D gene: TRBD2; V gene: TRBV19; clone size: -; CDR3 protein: CASRVAGVYNEQFF; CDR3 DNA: TGTGCCAGTAGGGTAGCGGGGGTTTACAATGAGCAGTTCTTC
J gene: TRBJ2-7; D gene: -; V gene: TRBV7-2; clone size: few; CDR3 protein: CASSIRQGLSYEQYF; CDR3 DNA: TGTGCCAGCAGCATAAGACAGGGACTCTCCTACGAGCAGTACTTC
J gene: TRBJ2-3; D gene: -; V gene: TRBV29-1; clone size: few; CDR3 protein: CSVEGPGSTDTQYF; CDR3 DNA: TGCAGCGTTGAAGGCCCGGGGAGCACAGATACGCAGTATTTT
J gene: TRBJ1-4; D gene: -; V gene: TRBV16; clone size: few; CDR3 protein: CASSRTQQNEKLFF; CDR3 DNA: TGTGCCAGCAGCCGAACCCAACAAAATGAAAAACTGTTTTTT
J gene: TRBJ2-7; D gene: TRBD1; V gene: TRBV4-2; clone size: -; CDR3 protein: CASSQAQSGTGPYEQYF; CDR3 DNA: TGTGCCAGCAGCCAAGCCCAGTCCGGGACAGGGCCCTACGAGCAGTACTTC
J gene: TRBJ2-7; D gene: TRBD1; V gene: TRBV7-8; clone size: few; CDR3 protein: CASSLGQGASEQYF; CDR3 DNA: TGTGCCAGCAGCTTAGGGCAGGGGGCGTCCGAGCAGTACTTC
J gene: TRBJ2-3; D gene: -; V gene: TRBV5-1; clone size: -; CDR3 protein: CASSLGGNADTQYF; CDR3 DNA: TGCGCCAGCAGCTTGGGCGGGAATGCAGATACGCAGTATTTT
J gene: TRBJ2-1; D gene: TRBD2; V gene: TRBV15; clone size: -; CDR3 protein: CATSRVITSGGAREQFF; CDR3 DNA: TGTGCCACCAGCAGAGTCATTACTAGCGGGGGGGCAAGGGAGCAGTTCTTC
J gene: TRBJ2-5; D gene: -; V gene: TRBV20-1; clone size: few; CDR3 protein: CSGGEAETQYF; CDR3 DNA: TGCAGCGGGGGCGAGGCGGAGACCCAGTACTTC
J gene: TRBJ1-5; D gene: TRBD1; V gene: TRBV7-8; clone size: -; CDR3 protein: CASSPQRAGGKPQHF; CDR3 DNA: TGTGCCAGCAGCCCCCAGCGGGCAGGGGGGAAGCCCCAGCATTTT